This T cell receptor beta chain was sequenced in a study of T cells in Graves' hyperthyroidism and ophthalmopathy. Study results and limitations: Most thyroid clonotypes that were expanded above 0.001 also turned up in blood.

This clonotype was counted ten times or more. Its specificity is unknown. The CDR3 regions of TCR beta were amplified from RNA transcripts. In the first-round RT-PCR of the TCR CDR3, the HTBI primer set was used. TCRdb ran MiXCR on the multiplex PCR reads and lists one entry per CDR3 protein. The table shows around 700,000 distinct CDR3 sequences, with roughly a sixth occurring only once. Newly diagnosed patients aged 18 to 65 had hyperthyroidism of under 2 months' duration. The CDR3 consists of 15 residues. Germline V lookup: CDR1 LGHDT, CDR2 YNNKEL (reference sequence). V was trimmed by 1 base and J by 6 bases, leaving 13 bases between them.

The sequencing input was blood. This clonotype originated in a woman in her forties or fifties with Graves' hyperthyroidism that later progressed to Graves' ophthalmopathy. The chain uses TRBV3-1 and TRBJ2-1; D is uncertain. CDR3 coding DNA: TGTGCCAGCAGCCAAGGGACCCGAGGTCCCAATGAGCAGTTCTTC. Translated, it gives CASSQGTRGPNEQFF.